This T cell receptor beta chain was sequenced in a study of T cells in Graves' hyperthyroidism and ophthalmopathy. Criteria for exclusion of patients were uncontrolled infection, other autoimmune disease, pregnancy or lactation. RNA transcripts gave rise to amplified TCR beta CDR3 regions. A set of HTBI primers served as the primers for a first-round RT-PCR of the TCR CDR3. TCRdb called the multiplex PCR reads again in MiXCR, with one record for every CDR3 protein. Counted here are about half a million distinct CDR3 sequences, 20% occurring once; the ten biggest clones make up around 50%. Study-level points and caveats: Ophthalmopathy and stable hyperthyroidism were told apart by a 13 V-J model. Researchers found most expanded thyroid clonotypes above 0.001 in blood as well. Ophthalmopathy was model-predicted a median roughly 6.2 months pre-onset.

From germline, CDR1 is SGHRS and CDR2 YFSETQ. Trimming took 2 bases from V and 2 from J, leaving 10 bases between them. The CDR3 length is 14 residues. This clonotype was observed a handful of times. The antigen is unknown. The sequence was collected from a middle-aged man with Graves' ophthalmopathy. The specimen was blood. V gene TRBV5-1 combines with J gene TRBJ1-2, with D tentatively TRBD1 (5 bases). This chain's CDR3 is CASSFGGSNYGYTF. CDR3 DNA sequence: TGCGCCAGCAGCTTTGGGGGGAGCAACTATGGCTACACCTTC.